This TCR beta chain was identified during a study of beta chain features in type 1 diabetes. Findings of the study overall: PCR might preferentially amplify shorter templates, equally in patients and controls. A moderate, significant TCRB CDR3 shortening appeared in type 1 diabetes across four CD4+ subsets. A closer apparent resemblance between naive, central memory and Treg TCRB repertoires was seen in patients than in healthy donors.

About this clone: Its cognate antigen is unknown.

Cells sorted by CD45RO/CCR7/CD25/CD127/CD95/CD27 comprised CD4+ naive, central memory, regulatory and stem cell-like memory cells. Every sorted population was more than 95% pure. cDNA synthesis used the whole RNA isolate, giving expressed TCRB sequences. Data came from immunoSEQ multiplex PCR; TCRdb stores just in-frame clones and leaves some out. The sample shows nearly 700,000 clones, around 15% of them seen only once. V trimming: 1 base; J trimming: 4 bases; junction bases outside the gene matches: 5. The CDR3 contains 15 residues. Germline values: CDR1 SNHLY, CDR2 FYNNEI. The V and J genes are TRBV2 and TRBJ2-3; 7 bases match TRBD2. The sample consisted of naive CD4+ T cells from blood. This TCR was sampled from a man aged 18 to 29 with type 1 diabetes. DNA of the CDR3: TGTGCCAGCAGTGAAGGCTTGAGCGGGGCAGATACGCAGTATTTT. The encoded protein is CASSEGLSGADTQYF.